This TCR beta chain was found in a study of blood T cell repertoires in COVID-19. Across the whole study: Samples of COVID-19 (acute and convalescent) were obtained from the United States, Italy and Spain. Nucleic acid was either cDNA or gDNA, and it came from T cells, B-cell-depleted T cells, or PBMCs.

Original processing notes: Counts of nucleated cells, estimated from reference gene primer amplification, were obtained. Profiled with immunoSEQ multiplex PCR; TCRdb holds only in-frame clones, not every one. That table supplies the V and J calls and clone size; D and trimming were determined from the DNA. The sample has tens of thousands of clones; 80% to 90% are singletons. Germline V gene lookup returns CDR1 SGDLS and CDR2 YYNGEE. This CDR3 contains 14 residues. V shed 0 bases and J shed 2 bases, with 7 bases lying between them. The source is a man older than 75 in a cohort sampled during active COVID-19. This chain joins TRBV9 and TRBJ2-3; D is ambiguous. The sample taken for sequencing was peripheral blood. CDR3 loop: CASSVAPFTDTQYF. CDR3 bases: TGTGCCAGCAGCGTAGCCCCATTCACAGATACGCAGTATTTT.